These 11 T cell receptor beta chains originate from one sample sequenced in a study of post-analysis software for immune sequencing data. Notes on the study in general: Patients showed TRBV5-6, TRBV5-1 and TRBV20-1 among 4 or 5 TRBV segments more frequent than in controls.

These receptors lack a known antigen. TCR beta cDNA libraries had unique molecular identifiers. One entry per CDR3 protein results from TCRdb running MiXCR on the PCR reads. The profile covers hundreds of thousands of distinct CDR3 sequences, with less than 35% appearing a single time and more than 0.45% taken by the ten largest. Sequences were obtained from blood. The receptors shown here come from a girl between 10 and 17 years old with multiple sclerosis.

The V call is TRBV5-1, the J call TRBJ2-7; tentatively, D is TRBD1 or TRBD2 (5 bases each). This CDR3 is built from 14 residues. The V gene's germline CDR1 is SGHRS and CDR2 YFSETQ. The V end lost 6 bases, the J end lost 0 bases, and 13 bases lay between the germline ends. CDR3 sequence reads: CASTAGGGSYEQYF. In nucleotides, the CDR3 is TGCGCCAGCACGGCCGGTGGGGGCTCCTACGAGCAGTACTTC.

The V gene is TRBV6-7, the J gene TRBJ1-2, with 7 bases aligning to TRBD1. TRBV6-7 is annotated as an ORF whose role is uncertain. V lost 7 bases to trimming and J lost 7 bases; unmatched junction nucleotides: 6. The CDR3 is 12 amino acids. CDR3 nucleotides: TGTGCCAGCACTCGGACAGGTGTTGGCTACACCTTC. It translates to CASTRTGVGYTF.

This clonotype showed up just a few times. This chain connects TRBV13 to TRBJ2-3, with D perhaps TRBD1 or TRBD2 (6 bases each). CDR1 PRHDT and CDR2 FYEKMQ come from the germline V gene (reference sequence). The CDR3 spans 15 residues. Trimming shortened V by 5 bases and J by 8 bases, and 20 bases separated the two germline ends. The CDR3 bases are TGTGCCAGCAGCCACCGAGGGGGGAACCGGGTTACGCAGTATTTT. It is translated as CASSHRGGNRVTQYF. The full variable domain, rest sourced from reference TRBV13 and TRBJ2-3, is AAGVIQSPRHLIKEKRETATLKCYPIPRHDTVYWYQQGPGQDPQFLISFYEKMQSDKGSIPDRFSAQQFSDYHSELNMSSLELGDSALYFCASSHRGGNRVTQYFGPGTRLTVL.

This rearrangement joins TRBV27 to TRBJ2-5, with D possibly matching TRBD2 (5 bases). From germline, CDR1 is MNHEY and CDR2 SMNVEV (reference sequence). This CDR3 contains 16 residues. Trimming stripped 4 bases from V and 2 bases from J, with 17 bases between. CDR3 sequence (DNA): TGTGCCAGCAGTTCCGGACTCCTGCCAACTCAAGAGACCCAGTACTTC. Amino acid sequence: CASSSGLLPTQETQYF.

The CDR3 DNA reads TGCGCCAGCAGCCAAGAAACAGCTAACTATGGCTACACCTTC. The encoded protein is CASSQETANYGYTF. The chain recombines TRBV4-3 with TRBJ1-2; no definite D call. V was clipped by 0 bases and J by 0 bases, with 5 bases between them. Germline CDR1 LGHNA, CDR2 YSLEER. The CDR3 extends over 14 amino acids.

The sample holds a few counts of this clonotype. The CDR3 region has the DNA TGCAGTGCTAGAGATTGGCTAGCGGGGGGCGTTAATACGCAGTATTTT. This sequence encodes CSARDWLAGGVNTQYF. The gene calls are TRBV20-1 and TRBJ2-3, with TRBD2 matching over 11 bases. The V and J ends lost 0 bases and 7 bases, in that order; junction bases with no gene match: 9. The CDR3 has 16 residues. Germline CDR1 DFQATT, CDR2 SNEGSKA (reference sequence).

This clonotype was counted only a few times. The chain has TRBV28 and TRBJ2-7; D gene ambiguous. Germline assignment: CDR1 MDHEN and CDR2 SYDVKM. The ends were cut back, 3 bases at V and 7 bases at J, with 13 bases in the middle. The CDR3 loop spans 13 amino acids. CDR3 sequence: CASSFAPIGEQYF. The CDR3 coding sequence is TGTGCCAGCAGTTTTGCACCCATCGGAGAGCAGTACTTC. Supplemented by reference TRBV28 and TRBJ2-7, the full variable domain reads DVKVTQSSRYLVKRTGEKVFLECVQDMDHENMFWYRQDPGLGLRLIYFSYDVKMKEKGDIPEGYSVSREKKERFSLILESASTNQTSMYLCASSFAPIGEQYFGPGTRLTVT.

This rearrangement joins TRBV7-9 to TRBJ1-5; D is undetermined. The germline V and J ends were trimmed by 2 bases and 3 bases, with 5 bases remaining between them. The length of the CDR3 is 13 residues. The germline V gene encodes CDR1 SEHNR and CDR2 FQNEAQ (reference sequence). This CDR3 reads CASSLTYNQPQHF. In DNA, the CDR3 is TGTGCCAGCAGCTTAACATACAATCAGCCCCAGCATTTT.

The gene calls are TRBV6-2 or TRBV6-3 and TRBJ2-1, with 9 nucleotides matching TRBD2. The CDR3 contains 16 residues. V dropped 5 bases and J dropped 8; count of bases not matched to a gene: 13. The germline V gene encodes CDR1 MNHEY and CDR2 SVGEGT. The CDR3, as DNA: TGTGCCAGCAGTACAGGGACTAGCAGGAGGAGATATGAGCAGTTCTTC. As protein: CASSTGTSRRRYEQFF.

The V and J genes are TRBV7-2 and TRBJ2-3; no clear D gene. V was trimmed by 0 bases and J by 7 bases, leaving 5 bases between them. CDR3 size: 12 residues. Germline assignment: CDR1 SGHTA and CDR2 FQGNSA. The CDR3 is CASSLASYTQYF. CDR3 sequence (DNA): TGTGCCAGCAGCTTAGCGTCATATACGCAGTATTTT.

V is TRBV5-1 and J is TRBJ2-7; no reliable D call. V gave up 8 bases and J gave up 3 bases, with 12 bases separating them. This CDR3 has 12 amino acids. Germline CDR1 SGHRS, CDR2 YFSETQ. CDR3: CASFGQIYEQYF. The DNA of the CDR3 is TGCGCCAGTTTTGGGCAGATCTACGAGCAGTACTTC.